A selection of T cell receptor beta chains follows, all from one sample in a study of blood T cell repertoires in COVID-19. The data were produced by immunoSEQ multiplex PCR, yet TCRdb's version contains in-frame clones alone and is incomplete. The sample has some 150,000 clones, 85% to 90% seen once. The source material was peripheral blood. The receptor set was obtained from a woman aged 55-75 years with active COVID-19. Both conserved end residues are part of each CDR3. The order of the fields is J gene, D gene, V gene, CDR3 protein, CDR3 DNA. A D gene is named only where the DNA matches it firmly.

J: TRBJ2-6
D: TRBD1
V: TRBV30
CDR3: CAWSGQGAYSFSGANVLTF
DNA: TGTGCCTGGAGTGGTCAGGGGGCATACTCTTTCTCTGGGGCCAACGTCCTGACTTTC

J: TRBJ2-1
D: TRBD2
V: TRBV6-6
CDR3: CASRAGDVYNEQFF
DNA: TGTGCCAGCAGGGCGGGAGATGTCTACAATGAGCAGTTCTTC

J: TRBJ1-2
D: TRBD1
V: TRBV28
CDR3: CASRPGQGNYGYTF
DNA: TGTGCCAGCAGACCGGGACAGGGGAACTATGGCTACACCTTC

J: TRBJ2-2
D: .
V: TRBV28
CDR3: CASSSTATGELFF
DNA: TGTGCCAGCAGTTCTACCGCTACCGGGGAGCTGTTTTTT

J: TRBJ2-5
D: TRBD2
V: TRBV5-4
CDR3: CASSYGTSKKETQYF
DNA: TGTGCCAGCAGTTATGGGACTAGTAAGAAAGAGACCCAGTACTTC

J: TRBJ2-2
D: .
V: TRBV6-6
CDR3: CASSYLNTGELFF
DNA: TGTGCCAGCAGTTATCTTAACACCGGGGAGCTGTTTTTT

J: TRBJ2-3
D: .
V: TRBV24-1
CDR3: CATSDLMAGEGTDTQYF
DNA: TGTGCCACCAGTGATTTGATGGCAGGGGAAGGCACAGATACGCAGTATTTT

J: TRBJ2-1
D: TRBD2
V: TRBV7-7
CDR3: CASSLSAGGSNEQFF
DNA: TGTGCCAGCAGCTTAAGCGCGGGAGGCTCCAATGAGCAGTTCTTC

J: TRBJ2-5
D: TRBD1
V: TRBV10-3
CDR3: CAIPYKEDRGHQETQYF
DNA: TGTGCCATTCCTTACAAAGAGGACAGGGGGCACCAAGAGACCCAGTACTTC

J: TRBJ1-1
D: TRBD1
V: TRBV7-9
CDR3: CASSPWTGNTEAFF
DNA: TGTGCCAGCAGCCCGTGGACAGGGAACACTGAAGCTTTCTTT

J: TRBJ1-3
D: .
V: TRBV6-5
CDR3: CASTVSGNTIYF
DNA: TGTGCCAGCACGGTATCCGGAAACACCATATATTTT

J: TRBJ2-5
D: TRBD2
V: TRBV30
CDR3: CAWSQTGLVYKETQYF
DNA: TGTGCCTGGAGTCAGACTGGACTAGTTTACAAAGAGACCCAGTACTTC